The clone carrying this T cell receptor beta chain was detected only once. Germline V gene data show CDR1 as MNHNY and CDR2 as SVGAGI (reference sequence). With 5 bases clipped from V and 4 bases from J, the junction kept 8 bases outside the gene matches. The CDR3 sequence is 15 residues long. Enrollees, about 18 to 95 years old, lived in around 23 US areas. These data belong to a study of blood T cell repertoires in COVID-19. Looking at the study overall: Two negative PCRs, clearance, or symptom resolution characterized the recovered Cohort 3 donors.

Source study methods: Quantification of nucleated cells was approximated via reference gene primer amplification. TCRdb's table, derived via immunoSEQ multiplex PCR, lists solely in-frame clones and lacks some. V and J calls and clone size are given by that table; D and trimming were obtained from the DNA. There are under 150,000 clones in the sample; approximately 84% occur only once, and about 4% lies in the top ten. The TCR comes from a man aged 50 to 59 in a cohort exposed to, infected with or recovered from COVID-19 (not recorded which). The sequenced material came from PBMCs or T cells enriched from blood (not recorded which). The V call is TRBV6-6, the J call TRBJ1-5, with 7 positions matching TRBD1. The chain's CDR3 is CASSNRDSWNQPQHF. The CDR3, as DNA: TGTGCCAGCAGTAACCGGGACAGCTGGAATCAGCCCCAGCATTTT.